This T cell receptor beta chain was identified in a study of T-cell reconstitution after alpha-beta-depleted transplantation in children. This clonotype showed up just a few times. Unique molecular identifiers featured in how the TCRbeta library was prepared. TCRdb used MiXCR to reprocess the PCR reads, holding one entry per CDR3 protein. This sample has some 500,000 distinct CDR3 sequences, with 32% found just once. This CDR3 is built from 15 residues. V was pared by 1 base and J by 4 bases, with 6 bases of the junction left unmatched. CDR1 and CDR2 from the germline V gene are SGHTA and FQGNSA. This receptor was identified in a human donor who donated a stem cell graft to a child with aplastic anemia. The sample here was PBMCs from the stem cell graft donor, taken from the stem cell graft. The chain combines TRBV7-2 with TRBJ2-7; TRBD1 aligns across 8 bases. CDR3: CASSLGQGADYEQYF. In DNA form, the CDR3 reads TGTGCCAGCAGCTTAGGGCAGGGGGCGGATTACGAGCAGTACTTC. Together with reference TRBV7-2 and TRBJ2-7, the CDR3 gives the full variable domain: GAGVSQSPSNKVTEKGKDVELRCDPISGHTALYWYRQSLGQGLEFLIYFQGNSAPDKSGLPSDRFSAERTGGSVSTLTIQRTQQEDSAVYLCASSLGQGADYEQYFGPGTRLTVT.